This T cell receptor beta chain appears in the sequencing data of a study of cytomegalovirus exposure and HLA in healthy donors. Whole-study results and caveats: The authors enumerated roughly 180 TCR beta chains as linked to cytomegalovirus. Specific recognition of CMV antigens was confirmed in vitro for a few chains (all CMV-associated). Reported performance of the classifier showed diagnosis of cytomegalovirus status with high specificity and sensitivity.

Using immunoSEQ multiplex PCR, the repertoire was profiled, and TCRdb retains in-frame clones only, with some absent. The sample contains 100,000 to 150,000 clones, just under 90% of which appear only once. CDR3 size: 14 residues. Trimming shortened V by 5 bases and J by 8 bases, and 15 bases separated the two germline ends. Per germline, CDR1 LGHNT and CDR2 FRNRAP. To note about this clone: Its specificity is not known.

The chain recombines TRBV12-5 with TRBJ1-4; TRBD1 is a possible D gene (5 bases). The receptor was derived from a man younger than 45 in good health and CMV-seronegative. Sequencing was carried out using PBMCs. The CDR3 protein is CASGHDTGGEKLFF. CDR3 sequence (DNA): TGTGCTAGTGGTCACGACACAGGTGGCGAAAAACTGTTTTTT.